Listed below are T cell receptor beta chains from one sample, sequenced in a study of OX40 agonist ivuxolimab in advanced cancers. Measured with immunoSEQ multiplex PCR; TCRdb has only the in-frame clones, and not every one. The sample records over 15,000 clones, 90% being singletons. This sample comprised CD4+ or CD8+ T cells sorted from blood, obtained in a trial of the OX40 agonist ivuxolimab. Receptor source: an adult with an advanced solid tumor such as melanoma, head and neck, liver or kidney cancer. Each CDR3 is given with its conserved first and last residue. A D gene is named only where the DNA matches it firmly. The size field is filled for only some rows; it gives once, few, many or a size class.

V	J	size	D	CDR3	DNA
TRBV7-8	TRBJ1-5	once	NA	CASSAGWSINQPQHF	TGTGCCAGCAGCGCCGGATGGAGCATCAATCAGCCCCAGCATTTT
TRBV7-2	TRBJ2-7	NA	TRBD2	CASSFRRGTIYEQYF	TGTGCCAGCAGCTTTCGACGCGGGACTATCTACGAGCAGTACTTC
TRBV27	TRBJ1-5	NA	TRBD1	CASSLTGVNQPQHF	TGTGCCAGCAGTCTGACAGGGGTTAATCAGCCCCAGCATTTT
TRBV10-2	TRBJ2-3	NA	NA	CASRGGPSTDTQYF	TGCGCCAGCAGGGGGGGTCCCAGCACAGATACGCAGTATTTT
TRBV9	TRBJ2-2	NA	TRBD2	CASSATSGNTGELFF	TGTGCCAGCAGCGCGACTAGCGGTAACACCGGGGAGCTGTTTTTT
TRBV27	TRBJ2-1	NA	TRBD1	CASSLGPTGGNEQFF	TGTGCCAGCAGTTTAGGGCCGACAGGGGGGAATGAGCAGTTCTTC
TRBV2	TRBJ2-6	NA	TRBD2	CASSGLAGPSGANVLTF	TGTGCCAGCAGTGGTCTAGCGGGCCCCTCTGGGGCCAACGTCCTGACTTTC
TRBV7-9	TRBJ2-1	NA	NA	CASSLGSNEQFF	TGTGCCAGCAGCTTAGGAAGTAATGAGCAGTTCTTC
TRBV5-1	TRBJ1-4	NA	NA	CASSLAGHPNEKLFF	TGCGCCAGCAGCTTGGCGGGACACCCTAATGAAAAACTGTTTTTT
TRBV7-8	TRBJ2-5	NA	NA	CASSLVGTQETQYF	TGTGCCAGCAGCTTAGTAGGGACCCAAGAGACCCAGTACTTC
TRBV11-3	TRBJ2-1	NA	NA	CASSLGSGGEDNEQFF	TGTGCCAGCAGCTTAGGGTCCGGGGGAGAAGACAATGAGCAGTTCTTC
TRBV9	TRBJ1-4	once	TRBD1	CASSVGTGRATNEKLFF	TGTGCCAGCAGCGTCGGGACAGGGAGAGCAACTAATGAAAAACTGTTTTTT
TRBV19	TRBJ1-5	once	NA	CASTPGGGLSNQPQHF	TGTGCCAGTACCCCCGGTGGGGGGCTCAGCAATCAGCCCCAGCATTTT
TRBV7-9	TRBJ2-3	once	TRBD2	CASSSKLAGPSTDTQYF	TGTGCCAGCAGCTCAAAACTAGCGGGACCTAGCACAGATACGCAGTATTTT
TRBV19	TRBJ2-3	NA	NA	CASSMYTSTDTQYF	TGTGCCAGTAGTATGTACACAAGCACAGATACGCAGTATTTT
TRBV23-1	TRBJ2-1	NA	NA	CANRHNEQFF	TGCGCCAACCGACACAATGAGCAGTTCTTC
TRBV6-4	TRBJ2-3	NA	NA	CASSDSRELDTQYF	TGTGCCAGCAGTGACTCAAGGGAGCTAGATACGCAGTATTTT
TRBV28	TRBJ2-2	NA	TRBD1	CASTLGTASTGELFF	TGTGCCAGCACCTTGGGGACAGCCTCAACCGGGGAGCTGTTTTTT
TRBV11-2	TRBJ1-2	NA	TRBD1	CASSFAGTDYGYTF	TGTGCCAGCAGCTTTGCCGGGACAGACTATGGCTACACCTTC
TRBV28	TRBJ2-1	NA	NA	CASSFVQVVNEQFF	TGTGCCAGCAGTTTCGTGCAGGTGGTCAATGAGCAGTTCTTC
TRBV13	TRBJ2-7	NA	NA	CASSLWEKSLDYEQYF	TGTGCCAGCAGCTTATGGGAGAAGAGTCTCGATTACGAGCAGTACTTC
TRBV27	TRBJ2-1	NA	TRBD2	CASSLGTPAGGGEQFF	TGTGCCAGCAGTTTAGGGACCCCAGCGGGAGGGGGTGAGCAGTTCTTC
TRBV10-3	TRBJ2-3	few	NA	CAISESVVTQYF	TGTGCCATCAGTGAGTCTGTGGTTACGCAGTATTTT
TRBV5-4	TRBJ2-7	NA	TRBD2	CASWGPGLESHEQYF	TGTGCCAGCTGGGGCCCGGGACTAGAGTCCCACGAGCAGTACTTC
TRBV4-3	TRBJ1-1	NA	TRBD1	CASSQVHRGGTEAFF	TGCGCCAGCAGCCAAGTCCACAGGGGGGGGACTGAAGCTTTCTTT
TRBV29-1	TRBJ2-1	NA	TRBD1	CSVETGENEQFF	TGCAGCGTTGAGACAGGGGAGAATGAGCAGTTCTTC
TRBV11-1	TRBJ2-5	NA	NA	CASSSGALAVETQYF	TGTGCCAGCAGCTCGGGGGCGCTTGCTGTGGAGACCCAGTACTTC
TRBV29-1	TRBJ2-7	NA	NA	CSVEGLDEQYF	TGCAGCGTAGAGGGACTCGACGAGCAGTACTTC
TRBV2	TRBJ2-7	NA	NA	CASSEPAGGGYEQYF	TGTGCCAGCAGTGAACCGGCAGGGGGGGGTTACGAGCAGTACTTC
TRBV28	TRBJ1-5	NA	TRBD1	CASSLLGQTNQPQHF	TGTGCCAGCAGTTTATTGGGACAGACAAATCAGCCCCAGCATTTT
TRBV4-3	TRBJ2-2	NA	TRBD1	CASSTGTGNTGELFF	TGCGCCAGCAGCACCGGGACAGGGAACACCGGGGAGCTGTTTTTT
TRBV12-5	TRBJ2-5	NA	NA	CASGLGQNSQETQYF	TGTGCTAGTGGTTTGGGACAGAATTCACAAGAGACCCAGTACTTC
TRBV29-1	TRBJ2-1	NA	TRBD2	CSVRTSGYNEQFF	TGCAGCGTTCGAACTAGCGGTTACAATGAGCAGTTCTTC
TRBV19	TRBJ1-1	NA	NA	CASSIALGGAGTEAFF	TGTGCCAGTAGTATAGCCCTAGGAGGGGCGGGCACTGAAGCTTTCTTT
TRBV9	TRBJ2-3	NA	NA	CASSFSRDSNTDTQYF	TGTGCCAGCAGTTTTTCCAGAGACAGTAACACAGATACGCAGTATTTT
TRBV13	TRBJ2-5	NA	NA	CASSLVSAAETQYF	TGTGCCAGCAGCTTAGTCTCGGCCGCAGAGACCCAGTACTTC
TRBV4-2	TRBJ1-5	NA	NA	CASSHEQNQPQHF	TGTGCCAGCAGCCATGAGCAAAATCAGCCCCAGCATTTT
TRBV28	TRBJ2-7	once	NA	CASRRVPGSYEQYF	TGTGCCAGCCGCAGGGTGCCGGGAAGCTACGAGCAGTACTTC
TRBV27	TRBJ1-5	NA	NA	CASSLANSNQPQHF	TGTGCCAGCAGTTTGGCAAATAGCAATCAGCCCCAGCATTTT
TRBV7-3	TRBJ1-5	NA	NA	CASSLIGSNQPQHF	TGTGCCAGCAGCTTAATAGGTAGCAATCAGCCCCAGCATTTT
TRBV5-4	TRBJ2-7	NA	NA	CASSSLTSSYEQYF	TGTGCCAGCAGCTCGCTTACCTCCTCCTACGAGCAGTACTTC
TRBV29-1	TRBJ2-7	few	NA	CSATGTGIYEQYF	TGCAGCGCCACCGGGACTGGGATTTACGAGCAGTACTTC
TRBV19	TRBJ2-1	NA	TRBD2	CASSIGLAGGPSYNEQFF	TGTGCCAGTAGTATAGGACTAGCGGGAGGTCCCTCCTACAATGAGCAGTTCTTC
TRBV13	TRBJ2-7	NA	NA	CASSLGRGSYEQYF	TGTGCCAGCAGCTTAGGCAGGGGCTCCTACGAGCAGTACTTC
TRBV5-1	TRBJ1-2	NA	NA	CASSGPPDYGYTF	TGCGCCAGCAGTGGACCGCCGGACTATGGCTACACCTTC
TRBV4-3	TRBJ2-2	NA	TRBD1	CASSQGQGPGELFF	TGCGCCAGCAGCCAGGGACAGGGGCCCGGGGAGCTGTTTTTT
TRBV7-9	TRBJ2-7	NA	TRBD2	CASSPWDYIGTGAAYEQYF	TGTGCCAGCAGCCCATGGGACTATATCGGAACCGGGGCAGCCTACGAGCAGTACTTC
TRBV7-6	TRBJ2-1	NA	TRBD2	CASSLAASGFYNEQFF	TGTGCCAGCAGCTTGGCGGCTAGCGGGTTTTACAATGAGCAGTTCTTC
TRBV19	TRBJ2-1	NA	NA	CASGLASSYNEQFF	TGTGCCAGTGGGCTGGCGAGCTCCTACAATGAGCAGTTCTTC
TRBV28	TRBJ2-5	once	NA	CASRQQGVGMEETQYF	TGTGCCAGCAGACAACAGGGTGTCGGAATGGAAGAGACCCAGTACTTC
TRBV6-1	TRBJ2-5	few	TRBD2	CASSLAAQETQYF	TGTGCCAGCAGTCTAGCGGCACAAGAGACCCAGTACTTC
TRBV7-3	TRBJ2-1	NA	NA	CASSLNSGTYNEQFF	TGTGCCAGCAGCTTAAATTCCGGGACCTACAATGAGCAGTTCTTC
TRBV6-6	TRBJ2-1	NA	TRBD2	CASSYSTLAAYNEQFF	TGTGCCAGCAGTTACTCGACCCTAGCGGCTTACAATGAGCAGTTCTTC
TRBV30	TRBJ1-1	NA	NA	CAWSVSTEAFF	TGTGCCTGGAGTGTTAGTACTGAAGCTTTCTTT